This is a list of T cell receptor beta chains from one sample in a study of blood T cell repertoires in COVID-19. Clones were read by immunoSEQ multiplex PCR, and TCRdb kept only the in-frame ones, dropping some. The sample consists of approximately 490,000 clones, 75% to 90% of them appearing once. Material: PBMCs or T cells enriched from blood (not recorded which). Every receptor here comes from a woman aged 60-75 years who had recovered from COVID-19. CDR3s include the opening cysteine and the closing phenylalanine or tryptophan. A D gene is named only where the DNA matches it firmly. The size of a clone is reported for some rows only, either as once, few or many, or as a class for expanded clones.

CDR3 protein,CDR3 DNA,D gene,J gene,V gene,clone size
CASSLGGWGTDTQYF,TGTGCCAGCAGCTTAGGGGGCTGGGGCACAGATACGCAGTATTTT,NA,TRBJ2-3,TRBV11-2,NA
CASSIVNRGWAFF,TGTGCCAGCAGTATTGTTAACAGGGGGTGGGCTTTCTTT,TRBD1,TRBJ1-1,TRBV12-3/TRBV12-4,NA
CASSKGGGRGQPQHF,TGTGCCAGTAGTAAAGGGGGAGGGAGAGGTCAGCCCCAGCATTTT,NA,TRBJ1-5,TRBV19,NA
CASSSDGVGGNTIYF,TGCGCCAGCAGCTCGGACGGGGTGGGAGGAAACACCATATATTTT,NA,TRBJ1-3,TRBV5-1,NA
CASSQYPGTGAEAFF,TGCGCCAGCAGCCAGTATCCAGGGACGGGGGCTGAAGCTTTCTTT,NA,TRBJ1-1,TRBV4-1,NA
CASSLRGMYNSPLHF,TGTGCCAGCAGTTTACGGGGGATGTATAATTCACCCCTCCACTTT,NA,TRBJ1-6,TRBV27,NA
CASSLSPGYGYTF,TGTGCCAGCAGTTTATCGCCGGGCTATGGCTACACCTTC,NA,TRBJ1-2,TRBV27,NA
CASSLVRGPRETQYF,TGTGCCAGCAGCTTAGTCAGGGGGCCGAGGGAGACCCAGTACTTC,TRBD1,TRBJ2-5,TRBV7-2,NA
CASSLRGNNQPQHF,TGTGCCAGCAGTTTGCGGGGAAACAATCAGCCCCAGCATTTT,NA,TRBJ1-5,TRBV27,NA
CASSYAARGSYGYTF,TGTGCCAGCAGTTACGCAGCTCGGGGAAGCTATGGCTACACCTTC,NA,TRBJ1-2,TRBV6-5,NA
CASRPTGGFEAFF,TGTGCCAGCAGGCCCACAGGGGGCTTTGAAGCTTTCTTT,TRBD1,TRBJ1-1,TRBV6-1,NA
CASGLGTGSDQPQHF,TGTGCTAGTGGGCTAGGGACAGGGAGTGATCAGCCCCAGCATTTT,TRBD1,TRBJ1-5,TRBV12-5,NA
CASSGNRGGNEKLFF,TGTGCCAGCAGTGGGAACAGGGGAGGCAATGAAAAACTGTTTTTT,TRBD1,TRBJ1-4,TRBV2,NA
CASSLIRSADTQYF,TGTGCCAGTAGCCTTATACGGTCGGCAGATACGCAGTATTTT,NA,TRBJ2-3,TRBV19,NA
CAISDQVGGRNDEQYF,TGTGCCATCAGTGACCAGGTCGGGGGGCGCAATGACGAGCAGTACTTC,NA,TRBJ2-7,TRBV10-3,NA
CASRTGGTKLFF,TGTGCCAGCAGGACAGGGGGAACGAAACTGTTTTTT,TRBD1,TRBJ1-4,TRBV10-3,NA
CASSLRGGLVRNEQFF,TGCGCCAGCAGCTTGCGGGGGGGTTTGGTCCGAAATGAGCAGTTCTTC,TRBD2,TRBJ2-1,TRBV5-1,NA
CASSSGTVNSPLHF,TGTGCCAGCAGCTCGGGGACAGTCAATTCACCCCTCCACTTT,TRBD1,TRBJ1-6,TRBV11-3,NA
CASGLNMPQHF,TGTGCTAGTGGTTTGAATATGCCCCAGCATTTT,NA,TRBJ1-5,TRBV12-5,NA
CASSDPHWGVGTEAFF,TGTGCCAGCAGTGATCCACACTGGGGGGTTGGCACTGAAGCTTTCTTT,NA,TRBJ1-1,TRBV6-4,once
CASSKASGGSVSRGYTF,TGTGCCAGCAGCAAAGCGTCGGGGGGGTCCGTATCTCGTGGCTACACCTTC,NA,TRBJ1-2,TRBV21-1,NA
CASSLFGGGSLAYEQFF,TGTGCTAGTTCCCTCTTCGGGGGGGGGTCTCTCGCCTATGAGCAGTTCTTC,TRBD2,TRBJ2-1,TRBV12-5,NA
CAISEIQQGKAEAFF,TGTGCCATCAGTGAGATTCAACAGGGGAAAGCTGAAGCTTTCTTT,TRBD1,TRBJ1-1,TRBV10-3,NA
CASSLESSSGANVLTF,TGTGCCAGCAGCTTAGAATCTTCCTCTGGGGCCAACGTCCTGACTTTC,NA,TRBJ2-6,TRBV11-2,many
CASSQERKQRGYTEAFF,TGCGCCAGCAGCCAAGAGAGAAAACAGAGAGGGTACACTGAAGCTTTCTTT,NA,TRBJ1-1,TRBV4-1,NA
CASSKPGAGANVLTF,TGTGCCAGTAGTAAACCAGGGGCTGGGGCCAACGTCCTGACTTTC,NA,TRBJ2-6,TRBV19,NA
CASSLGSGRVTEAFF,TGTGCCAGCAGCTTGGGGTCAGGGAGGGTGACTGAAGCTTTCTTT,NA,TRBJ1-1,TRBV3-1/TRBV3-2,NA
CASSDDGYTF,TGTGCCAGCAGTGACGATGGCTACACCTTC,NA,TRBJ1-2,TRBV2,NA
CASSYLEFSNYGYTF,TGCGCCAGCAGTTACTTAGAGTTCTCTAACTATGGCTACACCTTC,NA,TRBJ1-2,TRBV10-2,NA
CASSIDSPSTDTQYF,TGCGCCAGCAGCATAGACAGTCCCAGCACAGATACGCAGTATTTT,NA,TRBJ2-3,TRBV5-1,few
CASSQAGGMNTEAFF,TGCGCCAGCAGCCAAGCAGGGGGGATGAACACTGAAGCTTTCTTT,TRBD1,TRBJ1-1,TRBV4-1,NA
CASSMQRGGNTGELFF,TGTGCCAGCAGCATGCAGCGGGGGGGGAACACCGGGGAGCTGTTTTTT,TRBD2,TRBJ2-2,TRBV5-4,NA
CASSLAGGNQPQHF,TGTGCCAGCAGCTTAGCAGGGGGCAATCAGCCCCAGCATTTT,NA,TRBJ1-5,TRBV13,NA
CASSVSGGTEAFF,TGTGCCAGCAGCGTATCCGGGGGGACTGAAGCTTTCTTT,NA,TRBJ1-1,TRBV7-6,NA
CASSQSGTEAFF,TGTGCCAGCAGCCAATCAGGGACTGAAGCTTTCTTT,NA,TRBJ1-1,TRBV3-1/TRBV3-2,once
CASGSSRDRYGANVLTF,TGTGCTAGTGGTTCCTCCCGGGACAGGTATGGGGCCAACGTCCTGACTTTC,TRBD1,TRBJ2-6,TRBV12-5,NA
CATSGGAFSGANVLTF,TGTGCCACCAGTGGCGGGGCCTTCTCTGGGGCCAACGTCCTGACTTTC,NA,TRBJ2-6,TRBV24-1,NA
CASSRAGDQPQHF,TGTGCCAGTAGTAGGGCCGGGGATCAGCCCCAGCATTTT,NA,TRBJ1-5,TRBV19,NA
CASSGAGEREKLFF,TGTGCCAGCAGCGGGGCAGGGGAGAGGGAAAAACTGTTTTTT,NA,TRBJ1-4,TRBV13,NA
CRANNYGYTF,TGCAGGGCCAATAACTATGGCTACACCTTC,NA,TRBJ1-2,TRBV20-1,NA
CASSEKRTGQETQYF,TGTGCCAGCAGCGAAAAACGGACAGGGCAGGAGACCCAGTACTTC,TRBD1,TRBJ2-5,TRBV7-8,NA